The 20 T cell receptor beta chains listed next were all sequenced from one sample in a study of T cell responses to AZD1222 COVID-19 vaccine. Profiling relied on immunoSEQ multiplex PCR, and the TCRdb table lists in-frame clones only, not all of them. The data contain over 130,000 clones, approximately 90% of them singletons. This specimen consisted of peripheral blood, obtained 28 days after the second AZD1222 dose. All receptors derive from an adult who received the AZD1222 COVID-19 vaccine.

This clone appeared once. CDR3 nucleotide sequence: TGTGCCAGCACCACGGGGGAGCAGCCCCAGCATTTT. Protein sequence: CASTTGEQPQHF. This chain uses TRBV12-3 or TRBV12-4 with TRBJ1-5; tentatively, D is TRBD1 (5 bases). Trimming left V 7 bases short and J 7 bases short, with 11 bases between. The CDR3 extends over 12 amino acids.

The rearrangement joins TRBV9 to TRBJ1-5; TRBD1 matches 8 bases. V shed 4 bases and J 1 base; nucleotides not matched to a gene: 4. The CDR3 has 15 residues. Germline CDR1 is SGDLS and CDR2 is YYNGEE. The CDR3 DNA reads TGTGCCAGCAGCCAGGGGGCTTTGAGCAATCAGCCCCAGCATTTT. It encodes CASSQGALSNQPQHF.

V gene TRBV28 combines with J gene TRBJ1-2, with D possibly TRBD1 on 6 matching bases. V was shortened by 5 bases and J by 6 bases, with 16 bases between the two germline ends. The CDR3 is 14 residues long. Germline V gene sequence: CDR1 MDHEN, CDR2 SYDVKM. CDR3 bases: TGTGCCAGCAGTCCTCCGGGACAAGGAGATGGCTACACCTTC. Amino acids: CASSPPGQGDGYTF.

V usage is TRBV29-1 and J usage is TRBJ2-3; no clear D. Germline values: CDR1 SQVTM, CDR2 ANQGSEA. The CDR3 length is 11 residues. Trimming cost V 5 bases and J 1 base, with 4 bases left between them. Written as DNA, the CDR3 is TGCAGCGTTCACGGCACAGATACGCAGTATTTT. The encoded protein is CSVHGTDTQYF.

This clone showed up just once. V and J are TRBV5-1 and TRBJ1-2; D not certain. The germline V gene has CDR1 SGHRS and CDR2 YFSETQ. The V end lost 5 bases, the J end lost 6 bases, and 20 bases lay between the germline ends. The CDR3 is 15 residues long. CDR3: CASRGSGRDSDGYTF. CDR3 DNA: TGCGCCAGCAGGGGGAGTGGGCGAGACTCAGATGGCTACACCTTC.

This sequence joins TRBV4-3 and TRBJ1-1; D is unclear. This CDR3 comprises 14 residues. The germline V gene encodes CDR1 LGHNA and CDR2 YSLEER. The ends were cut back, 8 bases at V and 1 base at J, with 14 bases in the middle. The CDR3 DNA reads TGCGCCAGCTCGTTCGACGGGCAGAACACTGAAGCTTTCTTT. Protein: CASSFDGQNTEAFF.

Regarding this clone: Other DNA sequences in the sample encode the same CDR3. The rearrangement joins TRBV7-2 to TRBJ2-1; D tentatively fits TRBD1 or TRBD2 (6 bases each). The CDR3 covers 15 residues. Germline V gene data show CDR1 as SGHTA and CDR2 as FQGNSA. The V and J ends lost 1 base and 8 bases respectively, with 15 bases between them. The CDR3 loop is CASSLGGAGGDEQFF. The CDR3 DNA sequence: TGTGCCAGCAGCTTAGGGGGAGCCGGGGGCGATGAGCAGTTCTTC.

The rearrangement joins TRBV11-3 to TRBJ2-5, with TRBD2 matching over 7 bases. Germline CDR1 is SGHNT and CDR2 is YENEEA. Trimming at V came to 3 bases and at J to 5 bases, leaving 3 bases not matched to a gene. The CDR3 has 13 residues. This CDR3 reads CASSFGLVETQYF. In DNA form, the CDR3 reads TGTGCCAGCAGCTTTGGACTAGTGGAGACCCAGTACTTC.

The chain combines TRBV5-4 with TRBJ2-5; 10 nucleotides line up with TRBD1. The V gene's germline CDR1 is SGHNT and CDR2 YYREEE (reference sequence). The CDR3 is 16 amino acids. J gave up 4 bases and V 1 base, and 7 bases lay outside the gene matches. The CDR3 nucleotides are TGTGCCAGCAGCTTGCTCTTGGGACAGGGGATAGAGACCCAGTACTTC. This sequence encodes CASSLLLGQGIETQYF.

This chain connects TRBV12-3 or TRBV12-4 to TRBJ2-1; no firm D call. The CDR3 sequence is 13 residues long. Trimming pared 1 base from V and 7 bases from J, leaving 8 bases between. In DNA form, the CDR3 reads TGTGCCAGCAGTTTAGGGGTAATGAATGAGCAGTTCTTC. It translates to CASSLGVMNEQFF.

This chain connects TRBV5-6 to TRBJ1-1, with D possibly TRBD1 on 5 matching bases. V was clipped by 4 bases and J by 6 bases, with 7 bases between them. Germline loops: CDR1 SGHDT, CDR2 YYEEEE. This CDR3 spans 11 amino acids. Here the CDR3 reads CASSLGAEAFF. In DNA form, the CDR3 reads TGTGCCAGCAGCCTAGGGGCTGAAGCTTTCTTT.

The chain is built from TRBV7-9 and TRBJ2-3; D call uncertain. V gave up 3 bases and J gave up 3 bases, with 16 bases separating them. Germline CDR1 reads SEHNR; CDR2 reads FQNEAQ (reference sequence). The CDR3 sequence is 16 residues long. The CDR3 sequence: CASSFGEGLGTDTQYF. For the CDR3, the DNA is TGTGCCAGCAGCTTCGGTGAAGGGTTAGGGACAGATACGCAGTATTTT.

This chain connects TRBV25-1 to TRBJ1-3; D remains unclear. In germline, CDR1 is MGHDK, CDR2 SYGVNS. This CDR3 comprises 16 residues. The V end was cut by 1 base, the J end by 0 bases, with 10 bases between. The CDR3 bases are TGTGCCAGCAGTGAATCTGGCAGTAACTCTGGAAACACCATATATTTT. Translation: CASSESGSNSGNTIYF. Variable domain in full (rest from reference TRBV25-1 and TRBJ1-3): EADIYQTPRYLVIGTGKKITLECSQTMGHDKMYWYQQDPGMELHLIHYSYGVNSTEKGDLSSESTVSRIRTEHFPLTLESARPSHTSQYLCASSESGSNSGNTIYFGEGSWLTVV.

V is TRBV7-9 and J is TRBJ2-3; the D gene could be TRBD1 or TRBD2 (6 bases each). Germline CDR1 is SEHNR and CDR2 is FQNEAQ (reference sequence). The CDR3 loop spans 14 amino acids. V lost 3 bases, J lost 2 bases, and 9 bases lay in between. As DNA, the CDR3 is TGTGCCAGCAGCTTGCGGGACAACACAGATACGCAGTATTTT. It yields the protein CASSLRDNTDTQYF.

This chain joins TRBV9 and TRBJ1-6; 8 bases match TRBD1. The germline V gene has CDR1 SGDLS and CDR2 YYNGEE. CDR3 length: 17 residues. With 2 bases clipped from V and 6 bases from J, the junction kept 10 bases outside the gene matches. The CDR3 sequence is CASSVRQGAVGNSPLHF. Written as DNA, the CDR3 is TGTGCCAGCAGCGTCCGTCAGGGGGCTGTCGGTAATTCACCCCTCCACTTT.

This chain links TRBV6-2 or TRBV6-3 with TRBJ1-5, with no clear D. Germline V CDR1 and CDR2: MNHEY, SVGEGT. Between the trimmed V and J ends, which lost 2 bases and 3 bases, there was a span of 14 bases. The CDR3 totals 16 residues. The CDR3 is CASSYRGLSINQPQHF. The CDR3 bases are TGTGCCAGCAGTTACCGCGGGTTGTCAATCAATCAGCCCCAGCATTTT.

V gene TRBV4-3 combines with J gene TRBJ2-1; D is ambiguous. This CDR3 comprises 16 residues. The germline V gene encodes CDR1 LGHNA and CDR2 YSLEER. V was pared by 0 bases and J by 5 bases, with 14 bases between. The CDR3 DNA reads as TGCGCCAGCAGCCAAGATCCAACGGGCCGCGACAATGAGCAGTTCTTC. This encodes CASSQDPTGRDNEQFF.

This clone was counted only a few times. The gene calls are TRBV14 and TRBJ2-1, with 7 nucleotides matching TRBD2. V lost 1 base to trimming and J lost 5 bases; unmatched junction nucleotides: 5. The CDR3 covers 15 residues. The germline V gene encodes CDR1 SGHDN and CDR2 FVKESK. CDR3 sequence (DNA): TGTGCCAGCAGCCAAGTAGTAGCGGGCCACAATGAGCAGTTCTTC. Translated, it gives CASSQVVAGHNEQFF.

V and J are TRBV20-1 and TRBJ2-3; D is possibly TRBD1 or TRBD2 (5 bases each). The CDR3 runs 19 residues. The V gene's germline CDR1 is DFQATT and CDR2 SNEGSKA (reference sequence). Deletions cut 4 bases from V and 3 bases from J, with 29 bases between. The CDR3 nucleotides read TGCAGTGCTATTGAAAACGGGGCGGACGGGAACGTATTTACAGATACGCAGTATTTT. Translation gives CSAIENGADGNVFTDTQYF.

This clone showed up just once. The gene calls are TRBV4-1 and TRBJ1-2; no clear D. V was clipped by 1 base and J by 3 bases, with 15 bases between them. CDR3 length equals 16 residues. Germline V gene lookup returns CDR1 MGHRA and CDR2 YSYEKL. CDR3 residues: CASSQVLGDRDYGYTF. The CDR3 DNA reads TGCGCCAGCAGCCAAGTTCTTGGGGATAGGGACTATGGCTACACCTTC.